Each of the 21 T cell receptor beta chains below was sequenced from the same sample in a study of T cells expressing NK-cell markers. From the 5' RACE reads, TCRdb lists one entry per CDR3 protein and no DNA. The sample features roughly 390,000 distinct CDR3 sequences, with about 10% in its top ten. Sequencing was performed on blood T cells: a sorted CD56 or NKG2C T cell subset, CD4+ or CD8+ T cells, or bulk PBMC T cells (not recorded which). The receptors originated from a woman aged 50 to 65 in good health.

The chain is built from TRBV7-8 and TRBJ2-5. This CDR3 has 12 amino acids. The germline gives CDR1 SGHVS, CDR2 FQNEAQ. The chain's CDR3 is CASFDPRETQYF.

The chain's CDR3 is CASSLDGQGGYTF. The V gene is TRBV5-1, the J gene TRBJ1-2. The germline gives CDR1 SGHRS, CDR2 YFSETQ. The CDR3 sequence is 13 residues long.

The chain couples TRBV20-1 to TRBJ2-3; the D call from TCRdb, TRBD2, cannot be confirmed without DNA. The CDR3 contains 15 residues. Germline V lookup: CDR1 DFQATT, CDR2 SNEGSKA (reference sequence). The CDR3 loop reads CSFRQGLAGADTQYF.

The rearrangement uses TRBV6-5 and TRBJ2-7; absent DNA, TCRdb's TRBD1 call cannot be checked. Germline CDR1 and CDR2: MNHEY and SVGAGI. The CDR3 contains 15 residues. The CDR3 protein is CASTLWTGVEYEQYF.

The genes are TRBV10-2 and TRBJ2-3; lacking DNA, the TRBD2 call made by TCRdb goes unchecked. The CDR3 runs to 13 residues. Per germline, CDR1 WSHSY and CDR2 SAAADI. The CDR3 spells CASSRVGTDTQYF.

The chain employs TRBV7-9 and TRBJ2-5. Germline V lookup: CDR1 SEHNR, CDR2 FQNEAQ (reference sequence). This CDR3 spans 12 amino acids. CDR3 residues: CASSLSGGTQYF.

CDR3 residues: CASSQDLNEQYF. The chain joins TRBV3-1 to TRBJ2-7. Germline-derived CDR1 and CDR2 are LGHDT and YNNKEL (reference sequence). The CDR3 covers 12 residues.

The chain has TRBV7-6 and TRBJ2-7. The CDR3 contains 13 residues. CDR1 and CDR2 from the germline V gene are SGHVS and FNYEAQ. CDR3 amino acids: CASSLASSYEQYF.

The genes are TRBV6-5 and TRBJ2-7; TCRdb proposes TRBD1, but this gene call is untestable without DNA. CDR3 size: 13 residues. Germline V gene data show CDR1 as MNHEY and CDR2 as SVGAGI. The CDR3 loop reads CASTLRGWGEQYF.

The chain carries TRBV20-1 and TRBJ2-3; without DNA, the TCRdb call of TRBD1 cannot be checked. Germline CDR1 DFQATT, CDR2 SNEGSKA (reference sequence). This CDR3 spans 14 amino acids. The CDR3 loop reads CSAMGLMATDTQYF.

CDR3 region: CASSRLMTAMGTDTQYF. The chain has TRBV14 and TRBJ2-3. CDR3 length equals 17 residues. The V gene's germline CDR1 is SGHDN and CDR2 FVKESK. The variable domain in full, with the rest retrieved from reference TRBV14 and TRBJ2-3, is EAGVTQFPSHSVIEKGQTVTLRCDPISGHDNLYWYRRVMGKEIKFLLHFVKESKQDESGMPNNRFLAERTGGTYSTLKVQPAELEDSGVYFCASSRLMTAMGTDTQYFGPGTRLTVL.

The J gene is TRBJ2-7, the V gene TRBV11-1; TCRdb lists TRBD2, though no DNA is available to test this call. CDR1 and CDR2 from the germline V gene are SGHAT and FQDESV (reference sequence). This CDR3 region has 15 residues. CDR3 region: CASSPIAGESYEQYF.

The CDR3 loop is CASSPLGVFRVLTF. The V gene is TRBV28, the J gene TRBJ2-6; TCRdb lists TRBD1, though no DNA is available to test this call. CDR1 and CDR2 from the germline V gene are MDHEN and SYDVKM. The CDR3 runs 14 residues.

The chain recombines TRBV30 with TRBJ2-7; TCRdb outputs TRBD1, but without DNA this stays unchecked. This CDR3 has 13 residues. Germline loops: CDR1 GTSNPN, CDR2 SVGIG (reference sequence). The CDR3 loop reads CAWSWTGESEQYF.

The chain combines TRBV24-1 with TRBJ1-1. Germline CDR1 is KGHDR and CDR2 is SFDVKD. The CDR3 loop spans 12 amino acids. The CDR3 reads CATSDVGLEAFF.

V is TRBV3-1 and J is TRBJ2-1; TCRdb's assignment of TRBD1 cannot be checked, as there is no DNA. This CDR3 is built from 15 residues. The V gene's germline CDR1 is LGHDT and CDR2 YNNKEL (reference sequence). CDR3: CASSQDPGRHNEQFF.

The genes are TRBV13 and TRBJ1-5; TCRdb picks TRBD1, but there is no DNA to check that call. This CDR3 has 14 amino acids. Germline assignment: CDR1 PRHDT and CDR2 FYEKMQ (reference sequence). CDR3 sequence: CASSGTGENQPQHF.

The chain recombines TRBV5-1 with TRBJ2-5; TCRdb's D call, TRBD1, is unchecked because there is no DNA. Germline-derived CDR1 and CDR2 are SGHRS and YFSETQ. This CDR3 region has 15 residues. This CDR3 is CASSLGQGERETQYF.

The CDR3 sequence is CSAREHGGLAGNYNEQFF. This chain joins TRBV20-1 and TRBJ2-1; without DNA, the TCRdb call of TRBD2 cannot be checked. Germline CDR1 reads DFQATT; CDR2 reads SNEGSKA (reference sequence). This CDR3 comprises 18 residues.

V is TRBV6-2 or TRBV6-3 and J is TRBJ2-5; TCRdb's D call, TRBD2, is unchecked because there is no DNA. The CDR3 is 14 residues long. Per the germline V gene, CDR1 is MNHEY and CDR2 is SVGEGT. The chain's CDR3 is CASSYSEAAGTQYF.

V and J are TRBV3-1 and TRBJ1-2. There are 15 residues in the CDR3. Germline V gene lookup returns CDR1 LGHDT and CDR2 YNNKEL (reference sequence). CDR3 amino acids: CASSQVRRANYGYTF. The whole variable domain, remainder taken from reference TRBV3-1 and TRBJ1-2, is DTAVSQTPKYLVTQMGNDKSIKCEQNLGHDTMYWYKQDSKKFLKIMFSYNNKELIINETVPNRFSPKSPDKAHLNLHINSLELGDSAVYFCASSQVRRANYGYTFGSGTRLTVV.